These 2 T cell receptor beta chains came from one sample sequenced in a study of T cells after yellow fever vaccination. TCRdb re-called the 5' RACE reads through MiXCR, storing one row per CDR3 protein. The sample holds 510,000 or so distinct CDR3 sequences; around 21% are singletons and the top ten take around 15%. The sequenced sample was PBMCs, obtained 15 days after the yellow fever booster vaccination. These receptors were obtained from a man in his thirties or forties who received the YFV17D yellow fever vaccine.

There are a few counts of this clonotype. V gene TRBV27 combines with J gene TRBJ2-5; TRBD1 agrees at 8 bases. J gave up 5 bases and V 4 bases, and 3 bases lay outside the gene matches. Germline loops: CDR1 MNHEY, CDR2 SMNVEV (reference sequence). This CDR3 comprises 13 residues. The DNA of the CDR3 is TGTGCCAGCAGTTCAGGGGGCGAGGAGACCCAGTACTTC. It specifies CASSSGGEETQYF.

This clonotype has more than one count but fewer than ten. CDR3 coding DNA: TGTGCCACCAGCATTCCTGGGCGGCGAAGCACAGATACGCAGTATTTT. As protein: CATSIPGRRSTDTQYF. The chain employs TRBV15 and TRBJ2-3; D remains ambiguous. From germline, CDR1 is LNHNV and CDR2 YYDKDF (reference sequence). V lost 4 bases to trimming and J lost 0 bases, with 14 bases between them. The CDR3 contains 16 residues.